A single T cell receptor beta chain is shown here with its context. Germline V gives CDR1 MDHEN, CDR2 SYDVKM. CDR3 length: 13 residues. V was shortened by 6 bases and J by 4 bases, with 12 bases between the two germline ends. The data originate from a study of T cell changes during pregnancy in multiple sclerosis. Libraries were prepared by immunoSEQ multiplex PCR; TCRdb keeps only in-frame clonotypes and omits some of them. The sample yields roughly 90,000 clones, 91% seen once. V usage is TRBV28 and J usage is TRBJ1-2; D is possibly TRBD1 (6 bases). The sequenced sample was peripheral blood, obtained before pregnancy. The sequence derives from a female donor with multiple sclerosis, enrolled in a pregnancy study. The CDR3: CASRSQGIYGYTF. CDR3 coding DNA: TGTGCCAGCAGATCTCAGGGGATCTATGGCTACACCTTC.